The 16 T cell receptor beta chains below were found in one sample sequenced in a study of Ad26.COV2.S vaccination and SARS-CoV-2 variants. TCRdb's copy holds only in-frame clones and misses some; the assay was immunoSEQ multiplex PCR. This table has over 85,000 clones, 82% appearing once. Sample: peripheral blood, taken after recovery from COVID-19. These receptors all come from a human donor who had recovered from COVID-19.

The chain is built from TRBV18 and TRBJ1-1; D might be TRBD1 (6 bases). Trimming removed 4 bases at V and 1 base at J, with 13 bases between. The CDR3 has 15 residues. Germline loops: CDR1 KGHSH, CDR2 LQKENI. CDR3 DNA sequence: TGTGCCAGCTCACGGGAAGGGACATCGAACACTGAAGCTTTCTTT. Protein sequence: CASSREGTSNTEAFF.

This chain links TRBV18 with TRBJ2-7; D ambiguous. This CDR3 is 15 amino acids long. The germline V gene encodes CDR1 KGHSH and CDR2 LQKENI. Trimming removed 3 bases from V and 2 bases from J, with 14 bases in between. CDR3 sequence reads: CASSPLTERTYEQYF. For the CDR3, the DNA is TGTGCCAGCTCACCTTTGACTGAGCGAACCTACGAGCAGTACTTC.

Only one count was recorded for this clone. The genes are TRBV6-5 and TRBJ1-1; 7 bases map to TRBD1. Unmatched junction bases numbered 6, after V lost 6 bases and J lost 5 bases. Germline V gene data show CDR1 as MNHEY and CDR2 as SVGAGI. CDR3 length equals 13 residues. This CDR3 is CASSRQGRTEAFF. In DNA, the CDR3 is TGTGCCAGCAGCCGACAGGGTCGAACTGAAGCTTTCTTT.

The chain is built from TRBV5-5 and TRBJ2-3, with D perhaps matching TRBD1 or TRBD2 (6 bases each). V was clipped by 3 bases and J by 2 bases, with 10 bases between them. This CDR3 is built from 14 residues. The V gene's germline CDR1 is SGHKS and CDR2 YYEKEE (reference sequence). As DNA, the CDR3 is TGTGCCAGCAGCTGGGGGGACAACACAGATACGCAGTATTTT. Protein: CASSWGDNTDTQYF.

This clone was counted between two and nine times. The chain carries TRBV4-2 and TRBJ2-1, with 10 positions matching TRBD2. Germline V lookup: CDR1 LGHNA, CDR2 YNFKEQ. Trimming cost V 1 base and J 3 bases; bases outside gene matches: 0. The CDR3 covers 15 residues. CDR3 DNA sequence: TGTGCCAGCAGCCAAGGGACTAGCGGCTACAATGAGCAGTTCTTC. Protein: CASSQGTSGYNEQFF.

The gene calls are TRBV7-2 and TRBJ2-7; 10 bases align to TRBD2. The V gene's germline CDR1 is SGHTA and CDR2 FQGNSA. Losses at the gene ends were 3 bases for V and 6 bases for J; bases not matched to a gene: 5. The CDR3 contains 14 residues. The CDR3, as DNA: TGTGCCAGCAGCTTTAGCGGGAGGACGGGCGAGCAGTACTTC. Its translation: CASSFSGRTGEQYF.

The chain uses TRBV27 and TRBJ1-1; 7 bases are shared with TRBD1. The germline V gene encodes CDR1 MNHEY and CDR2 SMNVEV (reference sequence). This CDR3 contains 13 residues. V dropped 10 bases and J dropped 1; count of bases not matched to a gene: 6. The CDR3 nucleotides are TGTGCCACTTGGGGACAGCCGAACACTGAAGCTTTCTTT. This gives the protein CATWGQPNTEAFF.

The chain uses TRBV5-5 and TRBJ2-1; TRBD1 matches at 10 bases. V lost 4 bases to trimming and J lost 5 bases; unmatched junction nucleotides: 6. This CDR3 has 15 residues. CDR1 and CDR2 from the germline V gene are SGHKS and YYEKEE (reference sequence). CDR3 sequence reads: CASSLTGGENNEQFF. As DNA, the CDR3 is TGTGCCAGCAGCCTGACAGGGGGCGAGAACAATGAGCAGTTCTTC.

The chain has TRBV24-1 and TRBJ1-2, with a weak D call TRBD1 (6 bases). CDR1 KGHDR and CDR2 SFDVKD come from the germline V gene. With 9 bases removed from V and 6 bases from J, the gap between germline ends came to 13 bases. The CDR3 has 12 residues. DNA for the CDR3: TGTGCCACCCAAGGGGGGGCGGATGGCTACACCTTC. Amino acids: CATQGGADGYTF.

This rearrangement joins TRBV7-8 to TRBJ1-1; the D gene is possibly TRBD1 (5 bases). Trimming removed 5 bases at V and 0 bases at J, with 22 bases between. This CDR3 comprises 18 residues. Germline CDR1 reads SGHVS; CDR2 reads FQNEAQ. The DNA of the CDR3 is TGTGCCAGCAGCCTCTCCGGTGGGACTTTCGGGATGAACACTGAAGCTTTCTTT. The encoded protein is CASSLSGGTFGMNTEAFF.

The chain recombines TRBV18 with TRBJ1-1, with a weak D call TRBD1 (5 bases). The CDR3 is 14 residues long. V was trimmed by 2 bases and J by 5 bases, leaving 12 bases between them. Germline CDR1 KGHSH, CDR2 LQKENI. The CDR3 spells CASSPGGVRTEAFF. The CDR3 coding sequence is TGTGCCAGCTCACCAGGAGGGGTGAGGACTGAAGCTTTCTTT.

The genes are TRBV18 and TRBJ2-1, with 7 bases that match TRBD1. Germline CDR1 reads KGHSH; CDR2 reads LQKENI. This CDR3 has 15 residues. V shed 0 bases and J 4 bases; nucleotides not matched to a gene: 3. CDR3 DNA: TGTGCCAGCTCACCACCGGGGGACAGATACAATGAGCAGTTCTTC. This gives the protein CASSPPGDRYNEQFF. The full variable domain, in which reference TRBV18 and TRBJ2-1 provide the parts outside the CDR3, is NAGVMQNPRHLVRRRGQEARLRCSPMKGHSHVYWYRQLPEEGLKFMVYLQKENIIDESGMPKERFSAEFPKEGPSILRIQQVVRGDSAAYFCASSPPGDRYNEQFFGPGTRLTVL.

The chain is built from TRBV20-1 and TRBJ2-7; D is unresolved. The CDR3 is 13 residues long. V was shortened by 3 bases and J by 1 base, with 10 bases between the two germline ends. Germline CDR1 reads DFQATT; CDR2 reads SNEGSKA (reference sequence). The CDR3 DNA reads TGCAGTGCTAGTTTGGGCAGGTCCTACGAGCAGTACTTC. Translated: CSASLGRSYEQYF.

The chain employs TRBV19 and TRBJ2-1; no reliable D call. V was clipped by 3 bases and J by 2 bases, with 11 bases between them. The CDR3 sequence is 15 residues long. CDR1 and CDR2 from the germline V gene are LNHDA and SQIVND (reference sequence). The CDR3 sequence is CASSIIGTPYNEQFF. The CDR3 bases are TGTGCCAGTAGTATTATCGGTACACCCTACAATGAGCAGTTCTTC.

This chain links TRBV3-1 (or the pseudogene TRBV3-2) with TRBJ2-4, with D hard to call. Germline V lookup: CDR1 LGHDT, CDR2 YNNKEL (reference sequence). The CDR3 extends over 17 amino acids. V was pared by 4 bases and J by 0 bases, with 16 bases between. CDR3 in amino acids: CASSPWRPPIAKNIQYF. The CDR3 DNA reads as TGTGCCAGCAGCCCCTGGCGCCCTCCGATAGCCAAAAACATTCAGTACTTC.

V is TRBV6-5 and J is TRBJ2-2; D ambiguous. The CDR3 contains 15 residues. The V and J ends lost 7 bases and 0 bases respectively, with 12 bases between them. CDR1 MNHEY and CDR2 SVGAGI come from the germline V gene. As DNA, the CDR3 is TGTGCCAGCATGGGCGGCGCTTCGAACACCGGGGAGCTGTTTTTT. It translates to CASMGGASNTGELFF.